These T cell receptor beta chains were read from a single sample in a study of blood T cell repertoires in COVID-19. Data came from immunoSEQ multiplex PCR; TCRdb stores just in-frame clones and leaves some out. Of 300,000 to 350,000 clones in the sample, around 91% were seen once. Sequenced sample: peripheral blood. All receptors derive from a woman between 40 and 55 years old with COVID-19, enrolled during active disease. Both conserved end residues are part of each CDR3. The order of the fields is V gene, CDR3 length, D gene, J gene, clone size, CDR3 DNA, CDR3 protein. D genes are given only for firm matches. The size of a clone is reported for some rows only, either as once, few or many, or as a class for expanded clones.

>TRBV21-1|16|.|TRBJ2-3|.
TGTGCCAGCAGCAAAGCCCGGGACAGGGGAACAGATACGCAGTATTTT
CASSKARDRGTDTQYF
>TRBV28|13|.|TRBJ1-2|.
TGTGCCAGCAGTTTATACAGGGACTATGGCTACACCTTC
CASSLYRDYGYTF
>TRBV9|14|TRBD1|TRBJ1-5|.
TGTGCCAGCAGCGCCACAGGGGGCGATCAGCCCCAGCATTTT
CASSATGGDQPQHF
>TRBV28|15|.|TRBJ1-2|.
TGTGCCAGCAGTTTTTTGGGAGACTTTAACTATGGCTACACCTTC
CASSFLGDFNYGYTF
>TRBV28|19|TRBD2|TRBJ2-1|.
TGTGCCAGCAGTTTTCCATTACCCCTTAGCGGGAGAGGGGTAATTGAGCAGTTCTTC
CASSFPLPLSGRGVIEQFF
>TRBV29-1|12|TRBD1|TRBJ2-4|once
TGCAAACAGGGGCCACAGGAAAACATTCAGTACTTC
CKQGPQENIQYF
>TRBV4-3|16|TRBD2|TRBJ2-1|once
TGCGCCAGCAGCCAGTCTAGCGGGGGGCCCTCGGAGGAGCAGTTCTTC
CASSQSSGGPSEEQFF
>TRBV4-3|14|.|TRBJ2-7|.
TGCGCCAGCAGCCCCGGGACTGGGTCCTACGAGCAGTACTTC
CASSPGTGSYEQYF
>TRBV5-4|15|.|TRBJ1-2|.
TGTGCCAGCAGCTTGGCGACAGCTCTTTACTATGGCTACACCTTC
CASSLATALYYGYTF
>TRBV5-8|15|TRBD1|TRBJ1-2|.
TGTGCCAGCAGCTTGGGTTTTGGGACAGTGTATGGCTACACCTTC
CASSLGFGTVYGYTF
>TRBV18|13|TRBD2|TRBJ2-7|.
TGTGCCAGCTCACCCGGGACTAGCGCCGAGCAGTACTTC
CASSPGTSAEQYF
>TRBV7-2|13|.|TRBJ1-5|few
TGTGCCAGCAGCGGCAGGGGAAATCAGCCCCAGCATTTT
CASSGRGNQPQHF
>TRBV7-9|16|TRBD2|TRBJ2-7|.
TGTGCCAGCAGCCCGTATGTTGGGCGGGGGGGCTACGAGCAGTACTTC
CASSPYVGRGGYEQYF
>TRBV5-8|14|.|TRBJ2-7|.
TGTGCCAGCAGCTTTAACAGGGTATCCTACGAGCAGTACTTC
CASSFNRVSYEQYF